Below are 5 T cell receptor beta chains sequenced from a single sample in a study of T cell repertoires and HLA-DP antigens. The antigens for these receptors are not known. Measured with immunoSEQ multiplex PCR; TCRdb has only the in-frame clones, and not every one. In the table there are over 100,000 clones, almost 95% of which are singletons. Sequenced: CD4+ T cells from PBMCs. Source of these receptors: a woman in her late teens or twenties in good health and CMV-seronegative.

This clone has more than one count but fewer than ten. The chain combines TRBV7-8 with TRBJ1-5, with D hard to call. This CDR3 is 14 amino acids long. V was trimmed by 1 base and J by 4 bases, leaving 8 bases between them. Germline loops: CDR1 SGHVS, CDR2 FQNEAQ. CDR3 residues: CASSLESFNQPQHF. For the CDR3, the DNA is TGTGCCAGCAGCTTAGAATCCTTTAATCAGCCCCAGCATTTT.

This clone was detected only a few times. The chain couples TRBV27 to TRBJ2-1; 9 positions match TRBD2. J was trimmed by 0 bases and V by 6 bases; bases with no gene match: 6. The germline gives CDR1 MNHEY, CDR2 SMNVEV (reference sequence). CDR3 length equals 16 residues. CDR3: CASRATSGNSYNEQFF. CDR3 bases: TGTGCCAGCAGGGCGACTAGCGGCAACTCCTACAATGAGCAGTTCTTC.

V is TRBV7-3 and J is TRBJ2-1; D not certain. V lost 2 bases, J lost 0 bases, and 5 bases lay in between. The CDR3 consists of 14 residues. The germline gives CDR1 SGHTA, CDR2 FQGTGA. The DNA for the CDR3 is TGTGCCAGCAGCTTAGGGTCCTCCTACAATGAGCAGTTCTTC. Amino acids: CASSLGSSYNEQFF.

This clone was counted once. The rearrangement joins TRBV9 to TRBJ2-1; D call uncertain. V was trimmed by 3 bases and J by 3 bases, leaving 16 bases between them. The germline CDR1 and CDR2 sequences are SGDLS and YYNGEE. The CDR3 has 16 amino acids. The CDR3 DNA reads as TGTGCCAGCAGCGCGGACCGATTGGGTCGCTACAATGAGCAGTTCTTC. Encoded protein: CASSADRLGRYNEQFF.

The rearrangement uses TRBV4-1 and TRBJ1-5; tentatively, D is TRBD1 (5 bases). CDR3 size: 18 residues. Trimming left V 1 base short and J 5 bases short, with 21 bases between. CDR1 MGHRA and CDR2 YSYEKL come from the germline V gene. This CDR3 is CASSQVTGGRGPDQPQHF. The CDR3 coding sequence is TGCGCCAGCAGCCAAGTCACGGGAGGTAGGGGTCCGGATCAGCCCCAGCATTTT.